This T cell receptor (beta chain) appears in the sequencing data of a study of blood T cell repertoires in COVID-19. Details on this clone: Germline is not matched at one junction end, which may reflect a read error.

Assay used: immunoSEQ multiplex PCR; TCRdb lists only in-frame clones, some missing. The sample holds 250,000 to 350,000 clones, about 87% seen once. CDR1 and CDR2 (germline): SGDLS, YYNGEE. The CDR3 extends over 12 amino acids. The receptor was isolated from a woman aged 25 to 39 who had recovered from COVID-19. The sequencing input was PBMCs or T cells enriched from blood (not recorded which). This chain uses TRBV9 with TRBJ1-1, with 7 bases aligning to TRBD1. The CDR3 is CASSPTEGAGIF. CDR3 DNA sequence: TGTGCCAGCAGCCCAACGGAGGGGGCGGGAATCTTT. The complete variable domain, with remaining parts taken from reference TRBV9 and TRBJ1-1, reads DSGVTQTPKHLITATGQRVTLRCSPRSGDLSVYWYQQSLDQGLQFLIQYYNGEERAKGNILERFSAQQFPDLHSELNLSSLELGDSALYFCASSPTEGAGIFGQGTRLTVV.